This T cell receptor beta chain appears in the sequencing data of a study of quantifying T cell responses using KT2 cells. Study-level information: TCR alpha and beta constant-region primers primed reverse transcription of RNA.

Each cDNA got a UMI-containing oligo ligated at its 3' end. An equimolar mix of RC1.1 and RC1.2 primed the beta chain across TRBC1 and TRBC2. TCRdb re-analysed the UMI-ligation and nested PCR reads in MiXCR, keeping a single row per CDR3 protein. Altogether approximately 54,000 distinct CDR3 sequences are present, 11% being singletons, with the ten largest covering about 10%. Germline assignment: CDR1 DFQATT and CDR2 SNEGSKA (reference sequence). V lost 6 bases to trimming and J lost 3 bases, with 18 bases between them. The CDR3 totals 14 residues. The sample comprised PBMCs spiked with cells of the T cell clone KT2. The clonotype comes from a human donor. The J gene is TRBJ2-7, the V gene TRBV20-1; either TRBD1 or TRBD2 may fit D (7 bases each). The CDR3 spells CSARGVDRSYEQYF. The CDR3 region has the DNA TGCAGTGCCCGGGGGGTGGACAGGAGCTACGAGCAGTACTTC.